A selection of T cell receptor beta chains follows, all from one sample in a study of regulatory T cells in long-lasting Graves disease. One entry per CDR3 protein, called by TCRdb with MiXCR from the multiplex PCR reads. The sample contains roughly 420,000 distinct CDR3 sequences, roughly a sixth of which appear only once. The source was peripheral blood mononuclear cells (PBMCs), collected at new diagnosis, from a patient treated with antithyroid drugs. These receptors were obtained from a female donor with Graves disease. CDR3s include the opening cysteine and the closing phenylalanine or tryptophan. The D gene is left open where the match is weak. Clone size appears in some rows only: once, few, many, or a class for an expanded clone.

abundance: many
d_gene: TRBD1
j_gene: TRBJ1-1
v_gene: TRBV4-3
CDR3aa: CASSQDLQLLGQAFAEAFF
CDR3nt: TGCGCCAGCAGCCAAGATTTACAACTCCTTGGACAGGCGTTCGCTGAAGCTTTCTTT

abundance: many
d_gene: NA
j_gene: TRBJ2-1
v_gene: TRBV30
CDR3aa: CAWSPQGDEQFF
CDR3nt: TGTGCCTGGAGTCCCCAAGGGGATGAGCAGTTCTTC

abundance: many
d_gene: NA
j_gene: TRBJ1-1
v_gene: TRBV5-1
CDR3aa: CASSSGLGALGATEAFF
CDR3nt: TGCGCCAGCAGCTCAGGATTGGGGGCGCTGGGCGCCACTGAAGCTTTCTTT

abundance: many
d_gene: NA
j_gene: TRBJ1-2
v_gene: TRBV3-1
CDR3aa: CASSQDALGPNYGYTF
CDR3nt: TGTGCCAGCAGCCAAGATGCATTGGGGCCTAACTATGGCTACACCTTC

abundance: NA
d_gene: NA
j_gene: TRBJ1-5
v_gene: TRBV4-2
CDR3aa: CASSQDARGRQPQHF
CDR3nt: TGTGCCAGCAGCCAAGATGCCAGGGGAAGACAGCCCCAGCATTTT

abundance: NA
d_gene: TRBD2
j_gene: TRBJ2-1
v_gene: TRBV7-2
CDR3aa: CASSWALAGGSHNEQFF
CDR3nt: TGTGCCAGCAGCTGGGCTTTAGCGGGGGGGTCCCACAATGAGCAGTTCTTC

abundance: many
d_gene: NA
j_gene: TRBJ1-4
v_gene: TRBV20-1
CDR3aa: CSAIRDTSNEKLFF
CDR3nt: TGCAGTGCTATCCGGGACACATCTAATGAAAAACTGTTTTTT

abundance: many
d_gene: TRBD1
j_gene: TRBJ1-6
v_gene: TRBV12-3/TRBV12-4
CDR3aa: CASSRDRVSSPLHF
CDR3nt: TGTGCCAGCAGCAGGGACAGGGTTAGTTCACCCCTCCACTTT

abundance: many
d_gene: NA
j_gene: TRBJ2-1
v_gene: TRBV10-3
CDR3aa: CAISVAFDEQFF
CDR3nt: TGTGCCATCAGCGTAGCGTTCGATGAGCAGTTCTTC

abundance: many
d_gene: TRBD1
j_gene: TRBJ1-2
v_gene: TRBV4-1
CDR3aa: CASSQVLGGDSNYGYTF
CDR3nt: TGCGCCAGCAGCCAAGTCCTCGGTGGGGACAGCAACTATGGCTACACCTTC

abundance: many
d_gene: NA
j_gene: TRBJ2-7
v_gene: TRBV5-5
CDR3aa: CASSLVGVSGEQYF
CDR3nt: TGTGCCAGCAGCTTGGTTGGGGTTTCCGGCGAGCAGTACTTC

abundance: NA
d_gene: TRBD1
j_gene: TRBJ2-1
v_gene: TRBV5-4
CDR3aa: CASSDRGQEGNEQFF
CDR3nt: TGTGCCAGCAGCGACCGGGGACAGGAGGGGAATGAGCAGTTCTTC

abundance: few
d_gene: NA
j_gene: TRBJ2-5
v_gene: TRBV5-5
CDR3aa: CASSSPRGLETQYF
CDR3nt: TGTGCCAGCAGCTCCCCCAGGGGCCTGGAGACCCAGTACTTC

abundance: many
d_gene: TRBD1
j_gene: TRBJ2-3
v_gene: TRBV24-1
CDR3aa: CATSVSPGQGLTTTDTQYF
CDR3nt: TGTGCCACCAGTGTTTCTCCGGGACAGGGACTAACCACCACAGATACGCAGTATTTT

abundance: NA
d_gene: NA
j_gene: TRBJ1-6
v_gene: TRBV5-1
CDR3aa: CASSLETGTNNSPLHF
CDR3nt: TGCGCCAGCAGCTTGGAAACCGGGACGAATAATTCACCCCTCCACTTT

abundance: many
d_gene: NA
j_gene: TRBJ2-7
v_gene: TRBV9
CDR3aa: CASSFDGTRSYEQYF
CDR3nt: TGTGCCAGCAGCTTCGACGGAACCCGCTCCTACGAGCAGTACTTC

abundance: NA
d_gene: TRBD2
j_gene: TRBJ2-5
v_gene: TRBV24-1
CDR3aa: CATSDGGTSGKETQYF
CDR3nt: TGTGCCACCAGTGACGGAGGGACTAGCGGGAAGGAGACCCAGTACTTC

abundance: NA
d_gene: TRBD2
j_gene: TRBJ2-3
v_gene: TRBV5-4
CDR3aa: CASSLHVSSGADTQYF
CDR3nt: TGTGCCAGCAGCTTGCACGTCTCTAGCGGGGCAGATACGCAGTATTTT

abundance: few
d_gene: TRBD2
j_gene: TRBJ2-1
v_gene: TRBV20-1
CDR3aa: CSARVRTSRSYNEQFF
CDR3nt: TGCAGTGCTAGAGTAAGGACTAGCCGCTCCTACAATGAGCAGTTCTTC

abundance: many
d_gene: NA
j_gene: TRBJ1-4
v_gene: TRBV7-9
CDR3aa: CASSLGFGEKLFF
CDR3nt: TGTGCCAGCAGCCTTGGGTTTGGCGAAAAACTGTTTTTT

abundance: many
d_gene: NA
j_gene: TRBJ2-1
v_gene: TRBV28
CDR3aa: CASGVVGFNEQFF
CDR3nt: TGTGCCAGCGGGGTAGTAGGGTTCAATGAGCAGTTCTTC

abundance: many
d_gene: TRBD1
j_gene: TRBJ1-4
v_gene: TRBV11-2
CDR3aa: CASSRRQGAMANEKLFF
CDR3nt: TGTGCCAGCAGCCGTAGACAGGGGGCGATGGCTAATGAAAAACTGTTTTTT

abundance: many
d_gene: NA
j_gene: TRBJ2-6
v_gene: TRBV27
CDR3aa: CASSLFTGIGANVLTF
CDR3nt: TGTGCCAGCAGTTTATTTACAGGGATCGGGGCCAACGTCCTGACTTTC

abundance: many
d_gene: NA
j_gene: TRBJ2-1
v_gene: TRBV24-1
CDR3aa: CATSDLQRGSEINEQFF
CDR3nt: TGTGCCACCAGTGATTTGCAACGAGGGAGCGAAATCAATGAGCAGTTCTTC

abundance: NA
d_gene: TRBD2
j_gene: TRBJ2-7
v_gene: TRBV11-3
CDR3aa: CASSFDGLAGVEQYF
CDR3nt: TGTGCCAGCAGCTTCGACGGCCTAGCGGGGGTGGAGCAGTACTTC

abundance: many
d_gene: NA
j_gene: TRBJ1-3
v_gene: TRBV7-3
CDR3aa: CASSLSPSGNTIYF
CDR3nt: TGTGCCAGCAGCTTATCGCCTTCTGGAAACACCATATATTTT

abundance: many
d_gene: NA
j_gene: TRBJ2-7
v_gene: TRBV27
CDR3aa: CASSPGLLPYEQYF
CDR3nt: TGTGCCAGCAGTCCGGGTCTCCTTCCCTACGAGCAGTACTTC

abundance: few
d_gene: NA
j_gene: TRBJ2-7
v_gene: TRBV27
CDR3aa: CASSFGHEQYF
CDR3nt: TGTGCCAGCAGTTTCGGCCACGAGCAGTACTTC

abundance: many
d_gene: NA
j_gene: TRBJ1-1
v_gene: TRBV15
CDR3aa: CATSRDMTESEAFF
CDR3nt: TGTGCCACCAGCAGAGATATGACAGAGTCTGAAGCTTTCTTT

abundance: few
d_gene: TRBD1
j_gene: TRBJ1-2
v_gene: TRBV4-2
CDR3aa: CASSQATGEQRGYGYTF
CDR3nt: TGTGCCAGCAGCCAAGCTACAGGGGAACAGCGCGGCTATGGCTACACCTTC

abundance: many
d_gene: TRBD1
j_gene: TRBJ2-5
v_gene: TRBV29-1
CDR3aa: CSVLVWGTGGETQYF
CDR3nt: TGCAGCGTCCTTGTTTGGGGGACAGGGGGCGAGACCCAGTACTTC

abundance: NA
d_gene: NA
j_gene: TRBJ2-7
v_gene: TRBV11-2
CDR3aa: CASSMLSGSYEQYF
CDR3nt: TGTGCCAGCAGCATGCTTAGCGGATCCTACGAGCAGTACTTC

abundance: many
d_gene: TRBD2
j_gene: TRBJ2-1
v_gene: TRBV11-2
CDR3aa: CASSLNSRAGVYEQFF
CDR3nt: TGTGCCAGCAGCTTGAATTCCCGAGCGGGAGTCTATGAGCAGTTCTTC

abundance: many
d_gene: TRBD1
j_gene: TRBJ1-2
v_gene: TRBV20-1
CDR3aa: CSATPPLTGTGYTF
CDR3nt: TGCAGTGCCACGCCTCCTCTGACAGGGACTGGCTACACCTTC

abundance: many
d_gene: NA
j_gene: TRBJ1-2
v_gene: TRBV6-1
CDR3aa: CASSPTGHNGYTF
CDR3nt: TGTGCCAGCAGCCCGACAGGTCATAATGGCTACACCTTC

abundance: few
d_gene: NA
j_gene: TRBJ1-5
v_gene: TRBV30
CDR3aa: CAWSGGVSNQPQHF
CDR3nt: TGTGCCTGGAGTGGAGGGGTTAGCAATCAGCCCCAGCATTTT

abundance: many
d_gene: NA
j_gene: TRBJ2-7
v_gene: TRBV16
CDR3aa: CASSQRIPLGDYEQYF
CDR3nt: TGTGCCAGCAGCCAAAGGATCCCCCTCGGGGACTACGAGCAGTACTTC

abundance: many
d_gene: NA
j_gene: TRBJ2-1
v_gene: TRBV20-1
CDR3aa: CSAPGQPSYNEQFF
CDR3nt: TGCAGTGCCCCGGGACAACCCTCCTACAATGAGCAGTTCTTC

abundance: NA
d_gene: TRBD1
j_gene: TRBJ2-5
v_gene: TRBV28
CDR3aa: CASSNQGGVLHETQYF
CDR3nt: TGTGCCAGCAGTAATCAAGGGGGCGTGCTTCACGAGACCCAGTACTTC

abundance: many
d_gene: TRBD1
j_gene: TRBJ1-2
v_gene: TRBV7-2
CDR3aa: CARVDRGGGGYTF
CDR3nt: TGTGCCAGAGTAGACAGGGGAGGAGGTGGCTACACCTTC

abundance: many
d_gene: NA
j_gene: TRBJ1-2
v_gene: TRBV10-3
CDR3aa: CAIIRHPLDHYGYTF
CDR3nt: TGTGCCATCATCAGACATCCGCTAGACCACTATGGCTACACCTTC

abundance: few
d_gene: TRBD2
j_gene: TRBJ2-1
v_gene: TRBV19
CDR3aa: CACRTVAGASLGNEQFF
CDR3nt: TGTGCCTGTAGGACAGTAGCGGGAGCGAGCTTGGGCAATGAGCAGTTCTTC

abundance: many
d_gene: NA
j_gene: TRBJ1-1
v_gene: TRBV5-4
CDR3aa: CASSFSVLNTEAFF
CDR3nt: TGTGCCAGCAGCTTCTCGGTCCTGAACACTGAAGCTTTCTTT

abundance: NA
d_gene: NA
j_gene: TRBJ2-3
v_gene: TRBV9
CDR3aa: CASSVAPGSSTDTQYF
CDR3nt: TGTGCCAGCAGCGTAGCTCCGGGATCTAGCACAGATACGCAGTATTTT

abundance: NA
d_gene: NA
j_gene: TRBJ2-7
v_gene: TRBV20-1
CDR3aa: CSARDLDNPYEQYF
CDR3nt: TGCAGTGCTAGAGATCTGGACAACCCCTACGAGCAGTACTTC